The rows below give T cell receptor beta chains drawn from one sample of a study of OX40 agonist ivuxolimab in advanced cancers. The protocol was immunoSEQ multiplex PCR, while the TCRdb copy is restricted to in-frame clones and leaves out a portion. The table shows around 10,000 clones, with roughly nine tenths occurring only once. Source: CD4+ or CD8+ T cells sorted from blood, taken in a trial of the OX40 agonist ivuxolimab. Receptor source: an adult with an advanced solid tumor such as melanoma, head and neck, liver or kidney cancer. Each CDR3 is given with its conserved first and last residue. A D gene is named only where the DNA matches it firmly. Some rows have no size entry. The others give once, few or many, or a class for an expanded clone.

j_call d_call clone_size v_call cdr3_aa cdr3_nt
TRBJ1-2 NA once TRBV19 CASSISFDRFYGYTF TGTGCCAGTAGTATTTCGTTCGACAGGTTCTATGGCTACACCTTC
TRBJ1-1 TRBD1 few TRBV19 CASRIGTGGFTEAFF TGTGCCAGTAGGATCGGAACAGGGGGCTTCACTGAAGCTTTCTTT
TRBJ2-7 TRBD2 NA TRBV6-1 CATQAGVSYEQYF TGTGCCACCCAAGCGGGGGTTTCCTACGAGCAGTACTTC
TRBJ1-5 TRBD1 NA TRBV13 CASSLGQGGQPQHF TGTGCCAGCAGCTTGGGGCAGGGGGGTCAGCCCCAGCATTTT
TRBJ2-5 TRBD2 NA TRBV13 CASSQGLAGSETQYF TGTGCCAGCAGCCAAGGACTAGCGGGGTCCGAGACCCAGTACTTC
TRBJ2-2 TRBD1 NA TRBV6-6 CANSGQLNTGELFF TGTGCCAACTCGGGACAGTTAAACACCGGGGAGCTGTTTTTT
TRBJ2-1 TRBD2 NA TRBV6-6 CASSTGTTYNEQFF TGTGCCAGCAGCACCGGGACTACCTACAATGAGCAGTTCTTC
TRBJ2-2 NA once TRBV29-1 CSVEPHTGELFF TGCAGCGTTGAACCGCACACCGGGGAGCTGTTTTTT
TRBJ2-7 TRBD1 NA TRBV6-6 CASSLQGAYEQYF TGTGCCAGCAGTTTACAGGGGGCGTACGAGCAGTACTTC
TRBJ2-5 TRBD2 NA TRBV19 CASSFYPSGGKETQYF TGTGCCAGTAGTTTCTACCCTAGCGGGGGTAAAGAGACCCAGTACTTC
TRBJ2-4 NA NA TRBV4-1 CASSQTRGGLSKNIQYF TGCGCCAGCAGCCAAACTAGGGGGGGGTTATCCAAAAACATTCAGTACTTC
TRBJ1-2 TRBD1 NA TRBV4-2 CASRPTGGQRGYTF TGTGCCAGCAGACCCACAGGGGGTCAGAGGGGCTACACCTTC
TRBJ2-7 NA few TRBV19 CASTYGTGHSYEQYF TGTGCCAGTACCTATGGTACAGGTCATTCCTACGAGCAGTACTTC
TRBJ2-2 TRBD2 few TRBV2 CASSDGLAGDAGELFF TGTGCCAGCAGTGACGGACTAGCGGGGGACGCCGGGGAGCTGTTTTTT
TRBJ1-3 NA NA TRBV4-2 CASSQENTIYF TGTGCCAGCAGCCAAGAAAACACCATATATTTT
TRBJ2-3 NA NA TRBV5-1 CASSGRPDTQYF TGCGCCAGCAGCGGAAGGCCAGATACGCAGTATTTT
TRBJ1-2 TRBD1 NA TRBV7-2 CASSFVEPGGYYGYTF TGTGCCAGCAGTTTCGTCGAGCCAGGGGGTTACTATGGCTACACCTTC
TRBJ1-5 NA few TRBV6-1 CASSERVIGQPQHF TGTGCCAGCAGTGAGCGGGTAATCGGTCAGCCCCAGCATTTT
TRBJ2-2 TRBD1 NA TRBV14 CASSPPGQRYTGELFF TGTGCCAGCAGCCCTCCGGGACAGCGATACACCGGGGAGCTGTTTTTT
TRBJ2-5 NA NA TRBV27 CASSNPLGGAEKTQYF TGTGCCAGCAGTAACCCATTGGGGGGGGCAGAGAAGACCCAGTACTTC
TRBJ2-7 NA NA TRBV6-5 CASSFGTSYEQYF TGTGCCAGCAGCTTCGGGACTTCCTACGAGCAGTACTTC
TRBJ2-2 NA once TRBV7-9 CASSYLGGTGELFF TGTGCCAGCAGCTATCTGGGGGGCACCGGGGAGCTGTTTTTT